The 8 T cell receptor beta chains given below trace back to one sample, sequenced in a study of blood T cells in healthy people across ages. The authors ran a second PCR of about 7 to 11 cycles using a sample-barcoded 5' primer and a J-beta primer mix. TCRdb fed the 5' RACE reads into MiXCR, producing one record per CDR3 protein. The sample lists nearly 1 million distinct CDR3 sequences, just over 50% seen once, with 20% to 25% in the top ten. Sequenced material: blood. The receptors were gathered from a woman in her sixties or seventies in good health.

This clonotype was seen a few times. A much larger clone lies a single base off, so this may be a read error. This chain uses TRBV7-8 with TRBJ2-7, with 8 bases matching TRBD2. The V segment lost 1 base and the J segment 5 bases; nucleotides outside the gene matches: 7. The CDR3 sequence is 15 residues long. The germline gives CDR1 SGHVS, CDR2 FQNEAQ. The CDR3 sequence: CASSLGAGGGDEQYF. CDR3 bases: TGTGCCAGCAGCTTAGGGGCGGGAGGAGGCGACGAGCAGTACTTC.

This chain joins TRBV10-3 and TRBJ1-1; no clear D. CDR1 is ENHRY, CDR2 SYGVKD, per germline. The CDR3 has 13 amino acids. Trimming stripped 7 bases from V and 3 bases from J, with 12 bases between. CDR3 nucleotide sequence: TGTGCCATCACAGAGAGGCTCCACACTGAAGCTTTCTTT. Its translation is CAITERLHTEAFF.

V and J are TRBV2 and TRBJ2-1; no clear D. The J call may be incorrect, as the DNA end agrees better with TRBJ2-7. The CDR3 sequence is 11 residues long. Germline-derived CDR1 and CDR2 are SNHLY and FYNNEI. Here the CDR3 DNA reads TGTGCCAGCGCAGAGTACAATGAGCAGTACTTC. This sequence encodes CASAEYNEQYF.

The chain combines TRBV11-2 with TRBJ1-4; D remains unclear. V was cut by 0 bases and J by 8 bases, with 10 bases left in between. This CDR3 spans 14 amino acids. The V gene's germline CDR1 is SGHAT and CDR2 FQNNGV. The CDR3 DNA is TGTGCCAGCAGCTTAGATCGAGTCGTGGAAAAACTGTTTTTT. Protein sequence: CASSLDRVVEKLFF.

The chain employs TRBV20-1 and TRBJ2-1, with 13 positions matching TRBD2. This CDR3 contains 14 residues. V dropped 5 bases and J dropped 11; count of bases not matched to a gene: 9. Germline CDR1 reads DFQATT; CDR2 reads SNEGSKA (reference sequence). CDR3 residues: CSARGLAGDLQQFF. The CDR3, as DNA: TGCAGTGCTCGAGGACTAGCGGGAGATCTCCAGCAGTTCTTC.

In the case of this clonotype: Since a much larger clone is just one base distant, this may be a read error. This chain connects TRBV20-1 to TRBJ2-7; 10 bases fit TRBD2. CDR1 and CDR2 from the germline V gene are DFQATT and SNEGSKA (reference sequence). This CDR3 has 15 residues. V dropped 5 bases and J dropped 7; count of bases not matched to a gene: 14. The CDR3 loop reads CSAQNPAGGPHEQYF. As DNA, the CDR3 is TGCAGTGCTCAGAACCCAGCGGGAGGGCCCCATGAGCAGTACTTC.

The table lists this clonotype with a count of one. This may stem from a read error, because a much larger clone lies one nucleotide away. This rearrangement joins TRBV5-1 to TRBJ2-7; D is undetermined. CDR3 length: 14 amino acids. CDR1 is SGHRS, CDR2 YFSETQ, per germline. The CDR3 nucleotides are TGCGCCAGCTGCTTGAACTTCGGCGCCTACGAGCAGTACTTC. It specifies CASCLNFGAYEQYF.

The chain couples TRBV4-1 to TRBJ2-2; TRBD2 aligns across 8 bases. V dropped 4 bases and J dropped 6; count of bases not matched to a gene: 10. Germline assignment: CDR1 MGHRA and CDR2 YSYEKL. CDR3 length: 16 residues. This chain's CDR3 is CASSPLAGLDAGELFF. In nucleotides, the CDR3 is TGCGCCAGCAGCCCATTAGCGGGATTAGATGCCGGGGAGCTGTTTTTT.